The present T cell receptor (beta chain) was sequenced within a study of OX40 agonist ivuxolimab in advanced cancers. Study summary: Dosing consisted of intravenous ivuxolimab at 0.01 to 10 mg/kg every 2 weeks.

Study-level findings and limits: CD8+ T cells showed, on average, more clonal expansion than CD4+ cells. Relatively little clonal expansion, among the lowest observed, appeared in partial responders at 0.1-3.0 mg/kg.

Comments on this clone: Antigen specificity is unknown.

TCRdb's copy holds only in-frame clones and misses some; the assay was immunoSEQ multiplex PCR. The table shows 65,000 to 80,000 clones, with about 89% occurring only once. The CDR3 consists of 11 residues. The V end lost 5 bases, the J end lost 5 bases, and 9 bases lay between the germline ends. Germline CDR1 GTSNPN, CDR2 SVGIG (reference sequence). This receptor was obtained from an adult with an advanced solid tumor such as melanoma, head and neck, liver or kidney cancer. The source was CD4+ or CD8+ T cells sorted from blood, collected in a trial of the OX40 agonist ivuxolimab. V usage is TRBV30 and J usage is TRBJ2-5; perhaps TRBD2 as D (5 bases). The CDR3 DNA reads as TGTGCCTGGGCTAGCCGGGAGACCCAGTACTTC. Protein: CAWASRETQYF. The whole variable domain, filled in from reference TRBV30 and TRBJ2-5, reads SQTIHQWPATLVQPVGSPLSLECTVEGTSNPNLYWYRQAAGRGLQLLFYSVGIGQISSEVPQNLSASRPQDRQFILSSKKLLLSDSGFYLCAWASRETQYFGPGTRLLVL.